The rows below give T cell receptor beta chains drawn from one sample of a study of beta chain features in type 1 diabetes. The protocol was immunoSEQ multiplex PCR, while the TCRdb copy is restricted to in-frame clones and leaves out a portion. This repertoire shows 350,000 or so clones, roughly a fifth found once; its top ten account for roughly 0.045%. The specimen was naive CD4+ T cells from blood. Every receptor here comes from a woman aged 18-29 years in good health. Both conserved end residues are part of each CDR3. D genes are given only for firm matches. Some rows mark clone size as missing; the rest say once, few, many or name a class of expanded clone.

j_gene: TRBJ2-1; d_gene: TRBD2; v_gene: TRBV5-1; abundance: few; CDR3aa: CASSLLGLEFTEQFF; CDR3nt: TGCGCCAGCAGCTTGTTGGGACTAGAGTTTACGGAGCAGTTCTTC
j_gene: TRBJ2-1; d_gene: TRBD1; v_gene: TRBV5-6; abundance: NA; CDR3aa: CASTFPGTGGYNEQFF; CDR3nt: TGTGCCAGCACTTTTCCGGGGACAGGGGGTTACAATGAGCAGTTCTTC
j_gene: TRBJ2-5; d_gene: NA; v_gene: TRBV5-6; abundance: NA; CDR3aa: CASSLVGGHKYF; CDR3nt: TGTGCCAGCAGCTTAGTAGGGGGTCACAAGTACTTC
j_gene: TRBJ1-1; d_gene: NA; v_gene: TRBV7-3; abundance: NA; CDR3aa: CASRSQDTEAFF; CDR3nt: TGTGCCAGCAGGTCCCAGGACACTGAAGCTTTCTTT
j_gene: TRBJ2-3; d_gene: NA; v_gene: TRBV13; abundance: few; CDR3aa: CASSLLWPRGTDTQYF; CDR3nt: TGTGCCAGCAGCCTCCTCTGGCCCCGAGGTACAGATACGCAGTATTTT
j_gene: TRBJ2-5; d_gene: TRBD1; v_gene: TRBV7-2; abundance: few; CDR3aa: CASSFRDSHQETQYF; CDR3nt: TGTGCCAGCAGCTTCCGGGACAGTCACCAAGAGACCCAGTACTTC
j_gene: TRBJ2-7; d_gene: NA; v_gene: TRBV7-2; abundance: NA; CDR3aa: CASSLAGHVYEQYF; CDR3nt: TGTGCCAGCAGCTTAGCGGGCCACGTCTACGAGCAGTACTTC
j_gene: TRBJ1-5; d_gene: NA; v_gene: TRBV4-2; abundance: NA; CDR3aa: CASSQDSWDNNQPQHF; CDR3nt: TGTGCCAGCAGCCAAGATTCGTGGGACAACAATCAGCCCCAGCATTTT
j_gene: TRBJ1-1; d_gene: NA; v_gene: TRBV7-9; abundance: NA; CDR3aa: CASSLVGQNTEAFF; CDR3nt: TGTGCCAGCAGCTTAGTGGGACAGAACACTGAAGCTTTCTTT
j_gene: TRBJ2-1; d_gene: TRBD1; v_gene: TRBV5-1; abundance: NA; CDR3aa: CASSQDRARGNEQFF; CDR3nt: TGCGCCAGCAGCCAAGACAGGGCCCGTGGGAATGAGCAGTTCTTC
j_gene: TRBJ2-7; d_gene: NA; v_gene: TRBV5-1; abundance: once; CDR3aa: CASSLDVFYEQYF; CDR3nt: TGCGCCAGCAGCTTGGATGTCTTCTACGAGCAGTACTTC
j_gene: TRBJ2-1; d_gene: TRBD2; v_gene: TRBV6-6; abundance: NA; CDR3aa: CASSYPTSGNYNEQFF; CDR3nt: TGTGCCAGCAGTTACCCGACTAGCGGTAATTACAATGAGCAGTTCTTC
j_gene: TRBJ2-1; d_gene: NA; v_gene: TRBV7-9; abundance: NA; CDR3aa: CASSLGQINEQFF; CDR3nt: TGTGCCAGCAGCTTAGGACAGATCAATGAGCAGTTCTTC
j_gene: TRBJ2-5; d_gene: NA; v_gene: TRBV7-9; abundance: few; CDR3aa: CASSLVRETQYF; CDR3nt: TGTGCCAGCAGCTTAGTTCGTGAGACCCAGTACTTC
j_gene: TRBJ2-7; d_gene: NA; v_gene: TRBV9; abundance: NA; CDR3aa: CASSPQAAVSYEQYF; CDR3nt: TGTGCCAGCAGCCCGCAAGCGGCCGTAAGCTACGAGCAGTACTTC
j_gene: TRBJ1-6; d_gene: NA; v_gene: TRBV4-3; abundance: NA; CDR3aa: CASSQAERGSGSPLHF; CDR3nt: TGCGCCAGCAGCCAAGCCGAACGTGGGTCGGGGTCACCCCTCCACTTT
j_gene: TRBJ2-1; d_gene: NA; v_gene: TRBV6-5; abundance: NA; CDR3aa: CASSYSAGSLDEQFF; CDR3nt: TGTGCCAGCAGTTACTCGGCGGGAAGCCTTGATGAGCAGTTCTTC
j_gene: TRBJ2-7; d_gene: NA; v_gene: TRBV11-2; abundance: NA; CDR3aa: CASSFGWTKDEQYF; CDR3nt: TGTGCCAGCAGCTTCGGGTGGACTAAGGACGAGCAGTACTTC
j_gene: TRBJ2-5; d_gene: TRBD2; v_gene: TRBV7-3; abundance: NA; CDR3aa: CASSPGLAGALGETQYF; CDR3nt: TGTGCCAGCAGCCCAGGACTAGCGGGGGCCCTTGGGGAGACCCAGTACTTC
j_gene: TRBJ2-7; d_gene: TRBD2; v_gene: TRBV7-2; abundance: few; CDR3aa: CASSSKREGRHEQYF; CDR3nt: TGTGCCAGCAGCTCAAAGCGGGAGGGCCGCCACGAGCAGTACTTC
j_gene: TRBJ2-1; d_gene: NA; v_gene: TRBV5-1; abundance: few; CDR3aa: CASSLLNEQFF; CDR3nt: TGCGCCAGCAGCTTACTAAATGAGCAGTTCTTC
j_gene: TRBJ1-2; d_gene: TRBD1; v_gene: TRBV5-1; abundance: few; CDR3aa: CASSSTTGGEDGYTF; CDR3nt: TGCGCCAGCAGCTCAACGACAGGGGGCGAGGATGGCTACACCTTC
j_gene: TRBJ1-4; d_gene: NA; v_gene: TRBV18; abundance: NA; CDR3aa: CASSPRSRGDEKLFF; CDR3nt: TGTGCCAGCTCACCACGGAGCAGGGGAGACGAAAAACTGTTTTTT
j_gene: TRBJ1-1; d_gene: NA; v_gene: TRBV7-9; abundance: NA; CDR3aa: CASSSQGNTEAFF; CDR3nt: TGTGCCAGCAGCTCACAGGGTAACACTGAAGCTTTCTTT
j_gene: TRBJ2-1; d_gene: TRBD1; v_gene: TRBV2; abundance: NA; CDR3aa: CASSPGQGTYNEQFF; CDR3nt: TGTGCCAGCAGCCCGGGACAGGGTACCTACAATGAGCAGTTCTTC
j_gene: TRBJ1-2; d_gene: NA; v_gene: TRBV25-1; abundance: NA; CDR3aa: CASSEYLGAVRGYTF; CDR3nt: TGTGCCAGCAGTGAATATCTTGGGGCCGTACGCGGCTACACCTTC
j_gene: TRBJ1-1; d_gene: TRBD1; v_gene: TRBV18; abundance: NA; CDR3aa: CASSPFRQGLEAFF; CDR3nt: TGTGCCAGCTCACCCTTCCGACAGGGGCTCGAAGCTTTCTTT
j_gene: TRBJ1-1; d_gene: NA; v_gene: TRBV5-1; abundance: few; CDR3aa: CASSLGLMNTEAFF; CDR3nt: TGCGCCAGCAGCTTGGGACTGATGAACACTGAAGCTTTCTTT
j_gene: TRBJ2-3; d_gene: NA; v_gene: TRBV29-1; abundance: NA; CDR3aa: CSVADTASGTQYF; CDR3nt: TGCAGCGTTGCCGACACCGCGAGCGGGACGCAGTATTTT
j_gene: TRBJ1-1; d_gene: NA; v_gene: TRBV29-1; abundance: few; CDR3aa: CSVVVAGNTEAFF; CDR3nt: TGCAGCGTTGTAGTTGCAGGGAACACTGAAGCTTTCTTT
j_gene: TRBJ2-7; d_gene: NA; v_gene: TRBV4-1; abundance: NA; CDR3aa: CASSRSTIREQYF; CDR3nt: TGCGCCAGCAGCCGATCGACTATTCGCGAGCAGTACTTC
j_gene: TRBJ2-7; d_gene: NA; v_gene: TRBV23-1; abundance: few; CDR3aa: CASSQSSRPGGYEQYF; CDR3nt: TGCGCCAGCAGTCAATCGAGCAGGCCCGGAGGCTACGAGCAGTACTTC
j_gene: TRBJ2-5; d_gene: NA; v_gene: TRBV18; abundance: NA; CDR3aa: CASSSGNQETQYF; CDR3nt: TGTGCCAGCTCATCCGGGAACCAAGAGACCCAGTACTTC
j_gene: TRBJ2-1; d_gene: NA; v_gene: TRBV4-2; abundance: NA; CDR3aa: CASSQDRGWGEQFF; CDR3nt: TGTGCCAGCAGCCAAGATAGGGGGTGGGGTGAGCAGTTCTTC
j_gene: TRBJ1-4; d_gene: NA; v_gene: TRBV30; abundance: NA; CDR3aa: CAWSVQGVGGEKLFF; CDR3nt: TGTGCCTGGAGTGTACAGGGAGTCGGCGGTGAAAAACTGTTTTTT